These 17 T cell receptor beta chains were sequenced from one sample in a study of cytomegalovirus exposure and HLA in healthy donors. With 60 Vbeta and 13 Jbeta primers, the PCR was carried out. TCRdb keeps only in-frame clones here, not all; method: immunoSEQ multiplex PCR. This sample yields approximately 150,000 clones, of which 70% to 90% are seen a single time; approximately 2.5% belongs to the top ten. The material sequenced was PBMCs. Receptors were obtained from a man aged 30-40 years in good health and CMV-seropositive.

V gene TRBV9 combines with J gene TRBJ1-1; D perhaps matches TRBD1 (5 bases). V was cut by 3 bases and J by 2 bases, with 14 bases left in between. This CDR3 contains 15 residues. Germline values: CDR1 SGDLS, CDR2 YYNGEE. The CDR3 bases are TGTGCCAGCAGCGCATTTAGGGGCGGTAACACTGAAGCTTTCTTT. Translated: CASSAFRGGNTEAFF. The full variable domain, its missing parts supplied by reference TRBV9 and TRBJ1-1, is DSGVTQTPKHLITATGQRVTLRCSPRSGDLSVYWYQQSLDQGLQFLIQYYNGEERAKGNILERFSAQQFPDLHSELNLSSLELGDSALYFCASSAFRGGNTEAFFGQGTRLTVV.

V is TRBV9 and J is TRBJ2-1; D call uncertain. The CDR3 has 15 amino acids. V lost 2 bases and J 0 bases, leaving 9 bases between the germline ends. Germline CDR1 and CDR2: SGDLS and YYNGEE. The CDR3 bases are TGTGCCAGCAGCGTGGGCGTGAGCTCCTACAATGAGCAGTTCTTC. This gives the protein CASSVGVSSYNEQFF.

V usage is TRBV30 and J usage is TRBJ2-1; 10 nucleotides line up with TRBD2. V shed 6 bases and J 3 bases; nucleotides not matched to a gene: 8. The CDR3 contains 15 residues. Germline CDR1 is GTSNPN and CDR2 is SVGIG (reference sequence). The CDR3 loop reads CACKKASGGYNEQFF. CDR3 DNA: TGTGCCTGCAAAAAGGCTAGCGGGGGCTACAATGAGCAGTTCTTC.

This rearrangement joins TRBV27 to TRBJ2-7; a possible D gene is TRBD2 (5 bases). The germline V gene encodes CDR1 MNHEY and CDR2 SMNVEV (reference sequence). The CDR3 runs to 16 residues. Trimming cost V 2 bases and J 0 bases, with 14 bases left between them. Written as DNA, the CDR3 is TGTGCCAGCAGTTTAGGGAGCCATCCAAGCTCCTACGAGCAGTACTTC. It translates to CASSLGSHPSSYEQYF.

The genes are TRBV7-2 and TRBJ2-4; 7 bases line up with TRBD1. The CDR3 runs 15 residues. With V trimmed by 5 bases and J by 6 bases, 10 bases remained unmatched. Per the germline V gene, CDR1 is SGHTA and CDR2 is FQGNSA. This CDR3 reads CASSPEGAVRNIQYF. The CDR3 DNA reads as TGTGCCAGCAGCCCCGAGGGGGCGGTACGAAACATTCAGTACTTC.

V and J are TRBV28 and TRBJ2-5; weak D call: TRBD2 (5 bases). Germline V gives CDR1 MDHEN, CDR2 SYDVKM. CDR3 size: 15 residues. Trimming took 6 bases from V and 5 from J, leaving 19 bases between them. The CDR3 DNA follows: TGTGCCAGCAGGGCGGGTGGCGCGGGCTGGGAGACCCAGTACTTC. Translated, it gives CASRAGGAGWETQYF.

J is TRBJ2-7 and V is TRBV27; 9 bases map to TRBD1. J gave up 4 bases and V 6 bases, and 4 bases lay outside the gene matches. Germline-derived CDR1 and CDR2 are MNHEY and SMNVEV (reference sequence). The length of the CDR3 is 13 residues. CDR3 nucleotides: TGTGCCAGCAGCCAGGACAGGGGATACGAGCAGTACTTC. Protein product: CASSQDRGYEQYF.

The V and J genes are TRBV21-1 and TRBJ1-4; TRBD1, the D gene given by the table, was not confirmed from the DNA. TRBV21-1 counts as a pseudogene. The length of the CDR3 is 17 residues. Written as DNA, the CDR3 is TGTGCCAGCACCACCGCTAACTTGACAGGGGGGAATGAAAAACTGTTTTTT. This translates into CASTTANLTGGNEKLFF.

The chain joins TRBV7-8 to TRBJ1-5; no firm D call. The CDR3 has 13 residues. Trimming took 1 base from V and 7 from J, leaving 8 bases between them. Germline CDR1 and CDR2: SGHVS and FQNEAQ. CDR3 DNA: TGTGCCAGCAGCTTAGTTGGCGGGCAGCCCCAGCATTTT. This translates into CASSLVGGQPQHF.

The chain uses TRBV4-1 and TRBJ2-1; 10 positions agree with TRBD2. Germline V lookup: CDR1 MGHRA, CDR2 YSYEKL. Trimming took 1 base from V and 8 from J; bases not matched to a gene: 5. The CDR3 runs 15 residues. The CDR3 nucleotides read TGCGCCAGCAGCCAAGCAAGCGGGAGGGCCTATGAGCAGTTCTTC. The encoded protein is CASSQASGRAYEQFF.

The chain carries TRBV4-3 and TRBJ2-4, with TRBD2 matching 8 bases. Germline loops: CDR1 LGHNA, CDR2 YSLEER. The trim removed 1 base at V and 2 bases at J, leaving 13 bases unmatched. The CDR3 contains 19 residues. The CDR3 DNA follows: TGCGCCAGCAGCCAAGCCGGGTCTAGCGGGTGGGGGACCAAAAACATTCAGTACTTC. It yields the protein CASSQAGSSGWGTKNIQYF.

This CDR3 is CASSLRSGSVYNEQFF. The CDR3, as DNA: TGTGCCAGCAGCTTGAGGAGCGGGAGCGTCTACAATGAGCAGTTCTTC. The chain employs TRBV5-4 and TRBJ2-1; 8 bases are shared with TRBD2. The CDR3 has 16 amino acids. The germline CDR1 and CDR2 sequences are SGHNT and YYREEE (reference sequence). The V segment lost 1 base and the J segment 3 bases; nucleotides outside the gene matches: 6.

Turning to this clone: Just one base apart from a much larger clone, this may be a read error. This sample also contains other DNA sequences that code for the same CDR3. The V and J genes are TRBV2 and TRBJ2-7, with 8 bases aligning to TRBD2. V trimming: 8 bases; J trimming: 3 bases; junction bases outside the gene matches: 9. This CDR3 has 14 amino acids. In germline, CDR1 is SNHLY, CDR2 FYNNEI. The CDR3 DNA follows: TGTGCCAGCGGGGGTGGAGCGGGGGTCTACGAGCAGTACTTC. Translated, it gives CASGGGAGVYEQYF. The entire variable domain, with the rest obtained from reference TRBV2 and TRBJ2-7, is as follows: EPEVTQTPSHQVTQMGQEVILRCVPISNHLYFYWYRQILGQKVEFLVSFYNNEISEKSEIFDDQFSVERPDGSNFTLKIRSTKLEDSAMYFCASGGGAGVYEQYFGPGTRLTVT.

The CDR3 coding sequence is TGTGCCAGCAGCGCGCTGACTAGCCGGGGCGCCGGGGAGCTGTTTTTT. Protein product: CASSALTSRGAGELFF. This chain uses TRBV9 with TRBJ2-2, with TRBD2 matching 7 bases. The CDR3 is 16 residues long. Germline CDR1 reads SGDLS; CDR2 reads YYNGEE. After removal of 3 bases from V and 6 bases from J, the junction contained 11 bases not matched to a gene.

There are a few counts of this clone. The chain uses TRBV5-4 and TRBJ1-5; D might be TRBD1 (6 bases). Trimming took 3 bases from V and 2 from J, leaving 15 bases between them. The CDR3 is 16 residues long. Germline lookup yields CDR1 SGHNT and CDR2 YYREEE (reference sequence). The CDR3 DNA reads TGTGCCAGCAGCTGGCTACAGGGTCGGGGCAATCAGCCCCAGCATTTT. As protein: CASSWLQGRGNQPQHF.

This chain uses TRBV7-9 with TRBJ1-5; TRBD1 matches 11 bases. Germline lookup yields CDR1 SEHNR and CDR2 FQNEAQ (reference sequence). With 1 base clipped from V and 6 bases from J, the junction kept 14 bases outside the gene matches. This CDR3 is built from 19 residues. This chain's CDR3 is CASSLDFGQGARGGQPQHF. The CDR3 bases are TGTGCCAGCAGCTTAGATTTCGGACAGGGGGCTCGTGGTGGTCAGCCCCAGCATTTT.

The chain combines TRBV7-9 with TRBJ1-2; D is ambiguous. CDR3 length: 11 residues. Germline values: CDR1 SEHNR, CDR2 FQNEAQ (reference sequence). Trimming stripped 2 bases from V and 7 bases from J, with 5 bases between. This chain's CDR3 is CASSLPPGYTF. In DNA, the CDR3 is TGTGCCAGCAGCTTACCTCCTGGCTACACCTTC. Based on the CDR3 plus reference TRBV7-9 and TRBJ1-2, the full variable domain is DTGVSQNPRHKITKRGQNVTFRCDPISEHNRLYWYRQTLGQGPEFLTYFQNEAQLEKSRLLSDRFSAERPKGSFSTLEIQRTEQGDSAMYLCASSLPPGYTFGSGTRLTVV.